These T cell receptor beta chains were read from a single sample in a study of blood T cell repertoires in COVID-19. Generated by immunoSEQ multiplex PCR, the TCRdb table keeps only in-frame clones and is missing some. The table has around 110,000 clones, about 80% seen once. The specimen sequenced was peripheral blood. Receptor source: a man in his 70s with active or convalescent COVID-19. Both conserved end residues are trimmed from each CDR3.

>TRBV7-6|TRBJ2-6
ASSPVPSGANVLT
>TRBV21-1|TRBJ2-2
AIQKGIGTGELF
>TRBV5-1|TRBJ1-1
ASSIDRVTF
>TRBV9|TRBJ1-1
ASSVGALRNTEAF
>TRBV7-9|TRBJ2-7
ASYGGVGRAYEQY
>TRBV28|TRBJ1-4
AGQGRSEKLF
>TRBV24-1|TRBJ2-3
ATSDPGTGVSTDTQY
>TRBV11-3|TRBJ2-7
ASSRTGTGRLEQY
>TRBV7-2|TRBJ2-7
ASSFQSGTYEQY
>TRBV4-1|TRBJ1-5
ASSQFTGNQPQH
>TRBV25-1|TRBJ1-1
ASTFTGGTEAF
>TRBV19|TRBJ1-4
ASSIRRGESEKLF
>TRBV10-2|TRBJ2-3
ASTGQDSVTDTQY
>TRBV18|TRBJ2-7
ASSPSAGPGSYEQY